The 21 T cell receptor beta chains given below trace back to one sample, sequenced in a study of blood T cell repertoires in COVID-19 (dated by TCRdb to 2018 to 2021). Libraries were made using the immunoSEQ multiplex PCR assay. TCRdb retrieved this table from immuneACCESS and kept in-frame rearrangements only. Not all clones are present; in checked studies, unresolved V genes account for under half, and no reason is known for the remainder. The sample contains over 150,000 clones, 76% of them found a single time. The ten largest clones represent 3.7% of the sample. What was sequenced was peripheral blood. The source of these receptors is a woman of 80 years or more with acute or convalescent COVID-19.

V gene TRBV7-8 combines with J gene TRBJ1-1, with D perhaps matching TRBD1 (5 bases). The CDR3 consists of 15 residues. Trimming took off 2 bases at V and 6 bases at J, with 16 bases between the two ends. The germline V gene has CDR1 SGHVS and CDR2 FQNEAQ. The DNA for the CDR3 is TGTGCCAGCAGCTTATTGGGACTAATGGATTCTGAAGCTTTCTTT. Translating it yields CASSLLGLMDSEAFF.

V usage is TRBV7-2 and J usage is TRBJ1-4, with D perhaps TRBD1 (6 bases). The V end was cut by 1 base, the J end by 8 bases, with 14 bases between. This CDR3 is 15 amino acids long. The germline V gene has CDR1 SGHTA and CDR2 FQGNSA. The CDR3 sequence: CASSLGYREIEKLFF. In DNA, the CDR3 is TGTGCCAGCAGCTTAGGGTACAGGGAAATCGAAAAACTGTTTTTT.

The chain recombines TRBV3-1 (or the pseudogene TRBV3-2) with TRBJ1-1, with D possibly matching TRBD1 (5 bases). Trimming cost V 4 bases and J 6 bases, with 18 bases left between them. This CDR3 has 15 residues. Germline loops: CDR1 LGHDT, CDR2 YNNKEL (reference sequence). The CDR3 spells CASSLAGGTLPEAFF. The CDR3, as DNA: TGTGCCAGCAGCCTCGCTGGGGGGACCCTCCCTGAAGCTTTCTTT.

This chain links TRBV29-1 with TRBJ1-5; 7 nucleotides match TRBD1. After removal of 6 bases from V and 0 bases from J, the junction contained 5 bases not matched to a gene. Germline V gene sequence: CDR1 SQVTM, CDR2 ANQGSEA. The CDR3 is 14 amino acids. The CDR3 spells CSVSGTDSNQPQHF. The CDR3 DNA sequence: TGCAGCGTCTCCGGGACAGATAGCAATCAGCCCCAGCATTTT.

The V call is TRBV10-1, the J call TRBJ2-1; D is unclear. This CDR3 has 16 residues. In germline, CDR1 is WNHNN, CDR2 SYGVQD (reference sequence). The V and J ends lost 0 bases and 2 bases respectively, with 11 bases between them. CDR3 in DNA: TGCGCCAGCAGTGAGTCCGCGGTAGAGGCCTACAATGAGCAGTTCTTC. Amino acid sequence: CASSESAVEAYNEQFF.

The V gene is TRBV29-1, the J gene TRBJ2-7; D is perhaps TRBD2 (6 bases). CDR1 and CDR2 from the germline V gene are SQVTM and ANQGSEA. CDR3 size: 13 residues. The V end was cut by 7 bases, the J end by 2 bases, with 15 bases between. The CDR3 spells CSAGTSTTYEQYF. CDR3 coding DNA: TGCAGCGCCGGGACTTCCACCACCTACGAGCAGTACTTC.

V gene TRBV6-2 or TRBV6-3 combines with J gene TRBJ2-7; 7 bases line up with TRBD2. With V trimmed by 5 bases and J by 0 bases, 13 bases remained unmatched. The germline gives CDR1 MNHEY, CDR2 SVGEGT. This CDR3 spans 17 amino acids. The CDR3 loop reads CASSPRGARGSSYEQYF. The CDR3 nucleotides read TGTGCCAGCAGTCCCCGCGGGGCGCGGGGGTCCTCCTACGAGCAGTACTTC.

This clone was picked up a small number of times. CDR3 loop: CASSEFGTGNTGELFF. The CDR3 nucleotides read TGTGCCAGCAGTGAATTTGGGACAGGAAACACCGGGGAGCTGTTTTTT. The chain has TRBV2 and TRBJ2-2, with 8 bases lining up with TRBD1. The CDR3 is 16 residues long. J was trimmed by 2 bases and V by 2 bases; bases with no gene match: 4. The V gene's germline CDR1 is SNHLY and CDR2 FYNNEI.

The rearrangement uses TRBV7-9 and TRBJ1-2; D gene ambiguous. CDR3 length: 12 amino acids. Trimming removed 1 base at V and 5 bases at J, with 5 bases between. Germline V gives CDR1 SEHNR, CDR2 FQNEAQ (reference sequence). The CDR3: CASSLGGYGYTF. Written as DNA, the CDR3 is TGTGCCAGCAGCTTAGGAGGGTATGGCTACACCTTC. The whole variable domain, filled in from reference TRBV7-9 and TRBJ1-2, reads DTGVSQNPRHKITKRGQNVTFRCDPISEHNRLYWYRQTLGQGPEFLTYFQNEAQLEKSRLLSDRFSAERPKGSFSTLEIQRTEQGDSAMYLCASSLGGYGYTFGSGTRLTVV.

The V call is TRBV18, the J call TRBJ1-1; a weak D match, TRBD1 (5 bases). V gave up 3 bases and J gave up 3 bases, with 14 bases separating them. CDR1 and CDR2 (germline): KGHSH, LQKENI. This CDR3 is built from 15 residues. The CDR3 protein is CASSPPEGLDTEAFF. CDR3 nucleotides: TGTGCCAGCTCACCCCCCGAGGGACTGGACACTGAAGCTTTCTTT.

J is TRBJ1-3 and V is TRBV19; 9 bases align to TRBD1. CDR1 and CDR2 from the germline V gene are LNHDA and SQIVND (reference sequence). V dropped 5 bases and J dropped 2; count of bases not matched to a gene: 7. The CDR3 is 16 amino acids. CDR3: CASSPRDRVAGNTIYF. CDR3 in DNA: TGTGCCAGTAGTCCAAGGGACAGGGTCGCTGGAAACACCATATATTTT.

The chain links TRBV7-6 to TRBJ1-2, with D possibly TRBD1 on 5 matching bases. In germline, CDR1 is SGHVS, CDR2 FNYEAQ. V lost 1 base to trimming and J lost 3 bases, with 24 bases between them. CDR3 size: 19 residues. CDR3 coding DNA: TGTGCCAGCAGCTTAGTGAGAGGGAGGGGCGCTAGTGTCGACTATGGCTACACCTTC. This gives the protein CASSLVRGRGASVDYGYTF.

The chain combines TRBV20-1 with TRBJ1-2; 7 bases agree with TRBD1. Germline V lookup: CDR1 DFQATT, CDR2 SNEGSKA (reference sequence). The CDR3 totals 13 residues. After removal of 4 bases from V and 4 bases from J, the junction contained 6 bases not matched to a gene. CDR3 loop: CSATDREVYGYTF. As DNA, the CDR3 is TGCAGTGCTACTGACAGGGAGGTCTATGGCTACACCTTC.

The gene calls are TRBV6-5 and TRBJ1-3, with D uncertain. Germline assignment: CDR1 MNHEY and CDR2 SVGAGI. The CDR3 is 16 amino acids. The germline V and J ends were trimmed by 0 bases and 0 bases, with 9 bases remaining between them. The CDR3 is CASSYSAEFSGNTIYF. DNA for the CDR3: TGTGCCAGCAGTTACTCCGCGGAGTTCTCTGGAAACACCATATATTTT.

This sequence joins TRBV10-3 and TRBJ2-7; tentatively, D is TRBD2 (5 bases). Germline lookup yields CDR1 ENHRY and CDR2 SYGVKD. V dropped 10 bases and J dropped 0 bases, with 16 bases sitting between them. The CDR3 spans 14 residues. The CDR3 region is CATNRTGSSYEQYF. The CDR3 DNA is TGTGCCACCAACCGGACTGGTAGCTCCTACGAGCAGTACTTC.

The V call is TRBV7-9, the J call TRBJ2-1, with D possibly TRBD2 on 5 matching bases. In germline, CDR1 is SEHNR, CDR2 FQNEAQ (reference sequence). The CDR3 runs to 13 residues. V lost 1 base and J lost 9, with 10 bases in between. CDR3 in amino acids: CASSLVGGGEQFF. The CDR3, as DNA: TGTGCCAGCAGCTTAGTAGGAGGCGGTGAGCAGTTCTTC.

The chain combines TRBV7-3 with TRBJ2-2, with D perhaps TRBD1 (5 bases). This CDR3 is built from 15 residues. Germline V CDR1 and CDR2: SGHTA, FQGTGA. The ends were cut back, 6 bases at V and 2 bases at J, with 13 bases in the middle. Written as DNA, the CDR3 is TGTGCCAGCAGACGAGGACAACGAAACACCGGGGAGCTGTTTTTT. Its protein is CASRRGQRNTGELFF.

The genes are TRBV6-5 and TRBJ2-5, with a tentative D call TRBD1 (6 bases). This CDR3 is built from 15 residues. V shed 6 bases and J shed 2 bases, with 16 bases lying between them. In germline, CDR1 is MNHEY, CDR2 SVGAGI. The CDR3 is CASRASYDRQETQYF. The CDR3 nucleotides are TGTGCCAGCAGGGCGTCATATGACAGGCAAGAGACCCAGTACTTC.

The chain recombines TRBV19 with TRBJ1-1; D uncertain. The CDR3 consists of 15 residues. From germline, CDR1 is LNHDA and CDR2 SQIVND (reference sequence). V lost 3 bases, J lost 0 bases, and 11 bases lay in between. In DNA, the CDR3 is TGTGCCAGTAGTATTGCGGGATTCATGAACACTGAAGCTTTCTTT. Amino acids: CASSIAGFMNTEAFF. Full variable domain (remainder filled in from reference TRBV19 and TRBJ1-1): DGGITQSPKYLFRKEGQNVTLSCEQNLNHDAMYWYRQDPGQGLRLIYYSQIVNDFQKGDIAEGYSVSREKKESFPLTVTSAQKNPTAFYLCASSIAGFMNTEAFFGQGTRLTVV.

V usage is TRBV27 and J usage is TRBJ2-2; D is unresolved. The CDR3 has 18 amino acids. CDR1 MNHEY and CDR2 SMNVEV come from the germline V gene (reference sequence). Trimming stripped 4 bases from V and 4 bases from J, with 22 bases between. The CDR3 DNA reads TGTGCCAGCAGTTCCTCTAGTTACTTAGTTAAGATCACCGGGGAGCTGTTTTTT. This encodes CASSSSSYLVKITGELFF.

The chain couples TRBV5-6 to TRBJ2-7; D possibly corresponds to TRBD1 (5 bases). The length of the CDR3 is 15 residues. Trimming took 2 bases from V and 2 from J, leaving 14 bases between them. Germline V gene sequence: CDR1 SGHDT, CDR2 YYEEEE. Here the CDR3 reads CASSFIAGLTYEQYF. For the CDR3, the DNA is TGTGCCAGCAGCTTTATCGCAGGGTTAACCTACGAGCAGTACTTC.